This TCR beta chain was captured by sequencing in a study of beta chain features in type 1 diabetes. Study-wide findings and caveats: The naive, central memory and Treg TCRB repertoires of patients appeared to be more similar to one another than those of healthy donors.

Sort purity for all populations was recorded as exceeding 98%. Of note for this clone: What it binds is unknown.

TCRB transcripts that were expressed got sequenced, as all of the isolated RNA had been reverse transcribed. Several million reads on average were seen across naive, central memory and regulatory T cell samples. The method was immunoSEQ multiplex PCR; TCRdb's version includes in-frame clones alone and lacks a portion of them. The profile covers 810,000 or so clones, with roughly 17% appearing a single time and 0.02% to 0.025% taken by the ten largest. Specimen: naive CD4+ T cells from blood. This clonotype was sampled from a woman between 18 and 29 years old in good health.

The CDR3 DNA sequence: TGTGCCAGCTCACCATCAGGGTTCCCAGATACGCAGTATTTT. Amino acids: CASSPSGFPDTQYF. The rearrangement uses TRBV18 and TRBJ2-3, with D possibly matching TRBD1 (5 bases). Germline V gene sequence: CDR1 KGHSH, CDR2 LQKENI. The CDR3 length is 14 residues. V was shortened by 2 bases and J by 4 bases, with 10 bases between the two germline ends.